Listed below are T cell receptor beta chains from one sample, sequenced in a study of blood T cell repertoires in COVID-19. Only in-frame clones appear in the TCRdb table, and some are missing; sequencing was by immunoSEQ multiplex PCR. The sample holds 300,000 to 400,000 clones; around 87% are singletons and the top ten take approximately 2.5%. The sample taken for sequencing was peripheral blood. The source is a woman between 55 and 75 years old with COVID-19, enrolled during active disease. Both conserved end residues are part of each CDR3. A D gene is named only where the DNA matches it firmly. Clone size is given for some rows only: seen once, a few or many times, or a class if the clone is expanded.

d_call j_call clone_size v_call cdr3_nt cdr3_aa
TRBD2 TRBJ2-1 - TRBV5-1 TGCGCCAGCAGCTTGACTAGCGGGGGACCACACAATGAGCAGTTCTTC CASSLTSGGPHNEQFF
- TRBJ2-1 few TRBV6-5 TGTGCCAGCAGCGGCCCAGGGGCCGCAGGTGAGCAGTTCTTC CASSGPGAAGEQFF
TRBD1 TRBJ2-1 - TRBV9 TGTGCCAGCAGCGAGACAGGGAACTCCTACAATGAGCAGTTCTTC CASSETGNSYNEQFF
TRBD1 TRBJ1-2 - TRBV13 TGTGCCAGCAGCTTAGGGGACAGGTCGACTAACTATGGCTACACCTTC CASSLGDRSTNYGYTF
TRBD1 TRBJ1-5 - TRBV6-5 TGTGCCAGCAGGGCCGGGACAGATCAGCCCCAGCATTTT CASRAGTDQPQHF
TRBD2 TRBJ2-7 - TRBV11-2 TGTGCCAGCAGACCCGGGGGGGGCGGCGAGCAGTACTTC CASRPGGGGEQYF
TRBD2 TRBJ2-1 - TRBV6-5 TGTGCCAGCACCCGGGGGGGCAGCTCCTACAATGAGCAGTTCTTC CASTRGGSSYNEQFF
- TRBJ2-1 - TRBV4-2 TGTGCCAGCAGCCCCCCATACCAGGGAACTGTAAGGAATGAGCAGTTCTTC CASSPPYQGTVRNEQFF
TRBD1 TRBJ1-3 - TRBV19 TGTGCCAGTAGTCCCGACAGGGAAACTGGAAACACCATATATTTT CASSPDRETGNTIYF
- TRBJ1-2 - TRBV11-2 TGTGCCAGCAGCCCGGGGGGAGCTAACTATGGCTACACCTTC CASSPGGANYGYTF
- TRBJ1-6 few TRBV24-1 TGTCCAGTCCCTCCATGGAGGTCACCCCTCCACTTT CPVPPWRSPLHF
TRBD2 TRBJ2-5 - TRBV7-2 TGTGCCAGCAGCTCCCAGCGGGGGCGAGGGGAGACCCAGTACTTC CASSSQRGRGETQYF
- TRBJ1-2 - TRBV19 TGTGCCAGTAGTATGGACAGTAGGGGCGGAGGCTACACCTTC CASSMDSRGGGYTF
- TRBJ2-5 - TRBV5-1 TGCGCCAGCAGCTGGGAGAAAGCGGGAGAGACCCAGTACTTC CASSWEKAGETQYF
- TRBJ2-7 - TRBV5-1 TGCGCCAGCAGCTTCGTTCGAGGCGAGCAGTACTTC CASSFVRGEQYF
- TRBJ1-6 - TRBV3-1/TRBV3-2 TGTGCCAGCAGCCTGGTAGTACCGTATAATTCACCCCTCCACTTT CASSLVVPYNSPLHF
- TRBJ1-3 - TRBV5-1 TGCGCCAGCAGCTTCTTTATCGGGGGGACTGGAAACACCATATATTTT CASSFFIGGTGNTIYF
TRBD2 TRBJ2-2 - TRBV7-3 TGTGCCAGCAGCTCGGGACTAGCGGGGCTCGGGGAGCTGTTTTTT CASSSGLAGLGELFF